The 6 T cell receptor beta chains below all came from one sample that was sequenced in a study of CD8+CD57+ T cells in acquired aplastic anemia. All sequencing subjects had displayed CD8+CD57+ cell expansion on flow cytometry. Profiling of TCR beta VDJ combinations and CDR3 sequences used genomic DNA as template. MiXCR, applied by TCRdb to the reads, yields one record per CDR3 protein. The sample lists under 250,000 distinct CDR3 sequences, more than 45% occurring once. Specimen: sorted CD4+, CD8+, or CD8+CD57+ T cells (not recorded which) from PBMCs. Receptors were obtained from a human donor with aplastic anemia.

The J gene is TRBJ1-2, the V gene TRBV19, with 7 bases that match TRBD1. J gave up 5 bases and V 6 bases, and 9 bases lay outside the gene matches. Germline V CDR1 and CDR2: LNHDA, SQIVND (reference sequence). CDR3 length: 14 amino acids. Here the CDR3 DNA reads TGTGCCAGTAGCCAACAGGGGCCTCGGTATGGCTACACCTTC. As protein: CASSQQGPRYGYTF.

This clonotype is medium-sized (0.01 to 0.1%) by share. This chain connects TRBV15 to TRBJ1-1; D unresolved. Trimming cost V 0 bases and J 1 base, with 6 bases left between them. In germline, CDR1 is LNHNV, CDR2 YYDKDF (reference sequence). The CDR3 loop spans 14 amino acids. The CDR3 sequence: CATSREAENTEAFF. The CDR3 nucleotides read TGTGCCACCAGCAGAGAAGCGGAGAACACTGAAGCTTTCTTT. The full variable domain, its missing parts supplied by reference TRBV15 and TRBJ1-1, is DAMVIQNPRYQVTQFGKPVTLSCSQTLNHNVMYWYQQKSSQAPKLLFHYYDKDFNNEADTPDNFQSRRPNTSFCFLDIRSPGLGDTAMYLCATSREAENTEAFFGQGTRLTVV.

This clonotype was recorded only once. The chain uses TRBV7-8 and TRBJ2-7; D gene uncertain. The germline V gene encodes CDR1 SGHVS and CDR2 FQNEAQ. The CDR3 runs to 13 residues. The ends were cut back, 3 bases at V and 5 bases at J, with 11 bases in the middle. DNA for the CDR3: TGTGCCAGCAGCTTTCTGGGGAAGGACGAGCAGTACTTC. Protein: CASSFLGKDEQYF. The whole variable domain, remainder taken from reference TRBV7-8 and TRBJ2-7, is GAGVSQSPRYKVAKRGQDVALRCDPISGHVSLFWYQQALGQGPEFLTYFQNEAQLDKSGLPSDRFFAERPEGSVSTLKIQRTQQEDSAVYLCASSFLGKDEQYFGPGTRLTVT.

This sequence joins TRBV20-1 and TRBJ2-7; D perhaps matches TRBD2 (5 bases). Germline V gene sequence: CDR1 DFQATT, CDR2 SNEGSKA (reference sequence). The V end lost 5 bases, the J end lost 4 bases, and 12 bases lay between the germline ends. The CDR3 is made up of 12 amino acids. The CDR3 coding sequence is TGCAGTGCTGAAAGTGGGAGTTACGAGCAGTACTTC. Its translation is CSAESGSYEQYF.

In its sample, this clonotype was seen many times. The rearrangement joins TRBV12-3 or TRBV12-4 to TRBJ1-6; D call uncertain. Deletions cut 5 bases from V and 1 base from J, with 15 bases between. The CDR3 covers 17 residues. As DNA, the CDR3 is TGTGCCAGCAGTCGAAGAGTCGGATGGTCCTATAATTCACCCCTCCACTTT. The encoded protein is CASSRRVGWSYNSPLHF.

This clonotype came up many times. This chain connects TRBV20-1 to TRBJ2-7, with D possibly TRBD1 on 5 matching bases. Trimming shortened V by 1 base and J by 4 bases, and 14 bases separated the two germline ends. Germline-derived CDR1 and CDR2 are DFQATT and SNEGSKA (reference sequence). The CDR3 sequence is 14 residues long. The CDR3 loop reads CSARGSGHEYEQYF. CDR3 DNA sequence: TGCAGTGCTAGAGGGAGTGGACATGAGTACGAGCAGTACTTC.